These T cell receptor beta chains were read from a single sample in a study of blood T cell repertoires in COVID-19. Sequencing was performed with immunoSEQ multiplex PCR; in TCRdb, only in-frame clones are kept and a portion is missing. Counted here are 220,000 or so clones, 75% to 90% occurring once; the ten biggest clones make up around 3.2%. The sample was PBMCs or T cells enriched from blood (not recorded which). These TCRs come from a woman under 30 in a cohort exposed to, infected with or recovered from COVID-19 (not recorded which). Each CDR3 is given without its conserved first and last residue.

TRBV18	ASSPVADYGYT
TRBV19	ASAGLAGEAGYNEQF
TRBV7-9	ASKPKTGGGETQY
TRBV7-9	ASSSGQGFEAF
TRBV29-1	SITDGQRYEQY
TRBV5-3	ARSSPFGDTQY
TRBV7-2	ASSFATSGGATDTQY
TRBV6-1	ASSEWTGPNQPQH
TRBV4-1	ASSQGRVTVRTEAF
TRBV30	AWRGQGEKLF
TRBV18	ASSPQSGFEQPQH
TRBV3-1/TRBV3-2	ASSHLAGGPGETQY
TRBV19	ATEPPGQGARETQY
TRBV27	ASSWGGFPYEQY
TRBV27	ASSPTGIPNYGYT
TRBV19	ASNGEDRAVQPQH
TRBV3-1/TRBV3-2	ASSQETSGGCEQY
TRBV18	ASSLVDRAVYGYT
TRBV24-1	ATSDSQGQPQH
TRBV28	ASSLRQGRLNSPLH
TRBV19	ASSITGMNTEAF
TRBV14	ASSRTGAGYGYT
TRBV27	ASSLLQGGMLSNYGYT
TRBV5-4	ASSLGLAVNTGELF
TRBV30	ASTGGNEAF
TRBV19	ASSTVRQALNGYGYT
TRBV18	ASSPTGPDQPQH
TRBV4-1	ASSERQGLSRPGELF